The following is a TCR beta chain sequence with its context. Antigen: not known. TCRdb used MiXCR to reprocess the reads, holding one entry per CDR3 protein. Of under 800,000 distinct CDR3 sequences in the sample, 24% are singletons; the top ten hold less than 10%. Germline loops: CDR1 MGHRA, CDR2 YSYEKL. The J segment lost 7 bases and the V segment lost 8 bases, leaving 10 bases of the junction unmatched. The CDR3 totals 13 residues. The source of the sample is a study of T cell repertoires in cytomegalovirus infection. The overall study: Based on public TCR beta signatures, there were indications of CMV infection and of a matching HLA type.

Findings and limits, study-wide: HLA-C-restricted TCR beta clonotypes specific for CMV led the ex vivo response. The cumulative frequency of public TCR beta families identified carriers of CMV plus the relevant HLA.

Sequences were obtained from CD8+ T cells from PBMCs. The V gene is TRBV4-1, the J gene TRBJ1-1; 7 bases match TRBD1. The TCR was taken from a human donor in good health (CMV status not recorded). Some clones in this sample may be carry-over from other donors' samples. In nucleotides, the CDR3 is TGCGCCAGCTCGACAGGGCAATGGGGTGAAGCTTTCTTT. This gives the protein CASSTGQWGEAFF.